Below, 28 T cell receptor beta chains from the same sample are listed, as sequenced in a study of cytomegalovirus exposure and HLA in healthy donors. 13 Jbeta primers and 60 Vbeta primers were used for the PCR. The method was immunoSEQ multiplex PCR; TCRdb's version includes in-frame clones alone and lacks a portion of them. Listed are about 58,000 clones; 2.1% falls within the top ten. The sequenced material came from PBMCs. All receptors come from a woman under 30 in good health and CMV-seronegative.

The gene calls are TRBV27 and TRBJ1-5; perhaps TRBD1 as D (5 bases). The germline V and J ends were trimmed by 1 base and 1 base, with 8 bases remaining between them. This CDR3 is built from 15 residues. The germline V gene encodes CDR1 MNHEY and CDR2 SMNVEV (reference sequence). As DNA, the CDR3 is TGTGCCAGCAGTTTATGGGGGGGAAGCAATCAGCCCCAGCATTTT. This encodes CASSLWGGSNQPQHF.

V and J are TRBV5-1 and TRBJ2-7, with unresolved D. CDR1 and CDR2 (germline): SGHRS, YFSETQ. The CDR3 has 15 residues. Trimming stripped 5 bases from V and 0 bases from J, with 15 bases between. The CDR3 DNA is TGCGCCAGCAGACAAGACTTGAGGAGCTCCTACGAGCAGTACTTC. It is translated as CASRQDLRSSYEQYF.

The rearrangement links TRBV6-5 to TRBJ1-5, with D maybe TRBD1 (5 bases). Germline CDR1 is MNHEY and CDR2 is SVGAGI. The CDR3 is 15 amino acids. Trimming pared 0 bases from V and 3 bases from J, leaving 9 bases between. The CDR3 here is CASSYSGADNQPQHF. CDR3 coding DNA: TGTGCCAGCAGTTACTCAGGGGCGGACAATCAGCCCCAGCATTTT.

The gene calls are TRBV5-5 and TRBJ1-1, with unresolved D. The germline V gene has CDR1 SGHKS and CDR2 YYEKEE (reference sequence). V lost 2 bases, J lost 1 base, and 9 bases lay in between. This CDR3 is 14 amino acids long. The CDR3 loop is CASSFGLWNTEAFF. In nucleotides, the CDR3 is TGTGCCAGCAGCTTTGGGCTCTGGAACACTGAAGCTTTCTTT.

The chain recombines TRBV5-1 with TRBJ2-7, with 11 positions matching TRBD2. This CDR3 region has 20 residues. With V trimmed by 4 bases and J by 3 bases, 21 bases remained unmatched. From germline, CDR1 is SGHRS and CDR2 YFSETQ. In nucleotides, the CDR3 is TGCGCCAGCAGCACGGTAGGTGGTCGCACTAGCGGGAGCTATTACTACGAGCAGTACTTC. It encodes CASSTVGGRTSGSYYYEQYF.

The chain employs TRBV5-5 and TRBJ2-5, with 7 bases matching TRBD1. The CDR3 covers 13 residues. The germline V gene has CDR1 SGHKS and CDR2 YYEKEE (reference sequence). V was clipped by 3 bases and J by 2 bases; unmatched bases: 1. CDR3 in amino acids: CASSSGQQETQYF. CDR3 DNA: TGTGCCAGCAGCTCGGGACAGCAAGAGACCCAGTACTTC.

In DNA form, the CDR3 reads TGCAGCGTGGTATTACAGGGGTTCCCTGGAAACACCATATATTTT. Translation gives CSVVLQGFPGNTIYF. V gene TRBV29-1 combines with J gene TRBJ1-3; 7 nucleotides match TRBD1. Germline CDR1 and CDR2: SQVTM and ANQGSEA. The ends lost 6 bases at V and 2 bases at J; junction bases unmatched: 10. The CDR3 contains 15 residues.

CDR3 DNA sequence: TGTGCCAGCAGTACCGGACAGCACTATGGCTACACCTTC. Its translation: CASSTGQHYGYTF. This chain connects TRBV9 to TRBJ1-2; tentatively, D is TRBD1 (6 bases). The CDR3 is 13 residues long. Trimming removed 5 bases at V and 3 bases at J, with 11 bases between. Germline CDR1 is SGDLS and CDR2 is YYNGEE.

The CDR3 DNA reads as TGTGCCAGCTCTGGCTTGCTCGCCCAACCCTACGAGCAGTACTTC. Amino acids: CASSGLLAQPYEQYF. The J gene is TRBJ2-7, the V gene TRBV18; D is unclear. V gave up 6 bases and J gave up 2 bases, with 17 bases separating them. The germline V gene encodes CDR1 KGHSH and CDR2 LQKENI. This CDR3 region has 15 residues.

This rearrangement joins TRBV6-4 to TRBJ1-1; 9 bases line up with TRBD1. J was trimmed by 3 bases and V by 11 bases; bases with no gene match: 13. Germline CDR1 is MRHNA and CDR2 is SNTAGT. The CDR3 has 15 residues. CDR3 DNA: TGTGCCGGTCACCACAGGGGGCAAGGAGACACTGAAGCTTTCTTT. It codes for CAGHHRGQGDTEAFF.

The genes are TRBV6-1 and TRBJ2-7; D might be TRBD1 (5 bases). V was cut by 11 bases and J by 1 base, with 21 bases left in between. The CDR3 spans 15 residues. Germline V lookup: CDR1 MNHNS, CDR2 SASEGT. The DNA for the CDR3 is TGTGCCGGCTCTCAAGGCGGCAGGGAATCCTACGAGCAGTACTTC. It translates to CAGSQGGRESYEQYF.

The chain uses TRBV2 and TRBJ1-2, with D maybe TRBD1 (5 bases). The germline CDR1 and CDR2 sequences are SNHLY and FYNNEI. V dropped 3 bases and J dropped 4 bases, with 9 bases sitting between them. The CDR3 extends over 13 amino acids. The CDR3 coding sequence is TGTGCCAGCAGTGAGGGGGGGGTCTATGGCTACACCTTC. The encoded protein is CASSEGGVYGYTF.

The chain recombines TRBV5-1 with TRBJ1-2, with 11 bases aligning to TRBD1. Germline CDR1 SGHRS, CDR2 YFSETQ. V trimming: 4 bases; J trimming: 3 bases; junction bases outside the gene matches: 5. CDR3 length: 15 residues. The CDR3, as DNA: TGCGCCAGCAGCACCGGACAGGGGGCCGACTATGGCTACACCTTC. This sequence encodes CASSTGQGADYGYTF. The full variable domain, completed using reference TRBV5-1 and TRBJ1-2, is KAGVTQTPRYLIKTRGQQVTLSCSPISGHRSVSWYQQTPGQGLQFLFEYFSETQRNKGNFPGRFSGRQFSNSRSEMNVSTLELGDSALYLCASSTGQGADYGYTFGSGTRLTVV.

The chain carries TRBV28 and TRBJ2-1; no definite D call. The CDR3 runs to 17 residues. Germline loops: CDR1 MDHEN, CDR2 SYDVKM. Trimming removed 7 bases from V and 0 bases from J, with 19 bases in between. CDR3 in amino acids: CASTDLTVEISYNEQFF. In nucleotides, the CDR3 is TGTGCCAGCACCGACTTAACGGTGGAAATCTCCTACAATGAGCAGTTCTTC.

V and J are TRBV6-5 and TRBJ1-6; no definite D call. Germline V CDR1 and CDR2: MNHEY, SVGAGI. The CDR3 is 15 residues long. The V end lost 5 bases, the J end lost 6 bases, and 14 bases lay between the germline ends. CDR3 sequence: CASSNEAGSNSPLHF. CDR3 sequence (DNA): TGTGCCAGCAGTAACGAAGCCGGGTCTAATTCACCCCTCCACTTT.

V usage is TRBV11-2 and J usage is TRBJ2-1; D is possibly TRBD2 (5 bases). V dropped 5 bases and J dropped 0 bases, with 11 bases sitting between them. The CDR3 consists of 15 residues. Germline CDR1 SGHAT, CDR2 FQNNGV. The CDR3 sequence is CASSLRTSSYNEQFF. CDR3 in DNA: TGTGCCAGCAGCCTCCGAACTAGCTCCTACAATGAGCAGTTCTTC.

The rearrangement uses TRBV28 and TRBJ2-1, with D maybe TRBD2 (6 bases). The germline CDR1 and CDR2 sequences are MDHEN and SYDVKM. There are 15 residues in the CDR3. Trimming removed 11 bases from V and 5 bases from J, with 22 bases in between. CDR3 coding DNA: TGTGCCTCCGGGGAGGCGGGGTACACCGACAATGAGCAGTTCTTC. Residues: CASGEAGYTDNEQFF. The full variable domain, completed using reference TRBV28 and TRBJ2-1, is DVKVTQSSRYLVKRTGEKVFLECVQDMDHENMFWYRQDPGLGLRLIYFSYDVKMKEKGDIPEGYSVSREKKERFSLILESASTNQTSMYLCASGEAGYTDNEQFFGPGTRLTVL.

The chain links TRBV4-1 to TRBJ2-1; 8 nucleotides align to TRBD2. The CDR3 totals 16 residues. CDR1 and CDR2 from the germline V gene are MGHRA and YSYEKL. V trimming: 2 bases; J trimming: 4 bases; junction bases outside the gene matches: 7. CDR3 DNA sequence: TGCGCCAGCAGCCAACTATCACTAGCGGATTACAATGAGCAGTTCTTC. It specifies CASSQLSLADYNEQFF.

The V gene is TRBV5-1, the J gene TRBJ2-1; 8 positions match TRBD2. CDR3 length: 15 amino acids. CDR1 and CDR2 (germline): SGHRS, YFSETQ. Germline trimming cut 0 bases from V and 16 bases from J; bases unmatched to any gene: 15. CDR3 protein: CASSLEAGGASGSFF. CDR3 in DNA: TGCGCCAGCAGCTTGGAGGCCGGGGGGGCCAGTGGGTCTTTCTTC.

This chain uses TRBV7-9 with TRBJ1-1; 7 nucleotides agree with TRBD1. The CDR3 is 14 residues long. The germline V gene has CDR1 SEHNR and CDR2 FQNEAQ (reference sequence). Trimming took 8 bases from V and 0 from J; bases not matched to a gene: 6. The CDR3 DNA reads TGTGCCAGCTGGACAGGTACTATGAACACTGAAGCTTTCTTT. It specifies CASWTGTMNTEAFF.

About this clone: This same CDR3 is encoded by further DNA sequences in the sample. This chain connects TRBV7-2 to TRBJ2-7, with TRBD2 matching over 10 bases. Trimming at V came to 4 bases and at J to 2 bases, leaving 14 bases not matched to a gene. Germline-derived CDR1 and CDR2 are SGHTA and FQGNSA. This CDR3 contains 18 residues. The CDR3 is CASSWRLAGGLLPYEQYF. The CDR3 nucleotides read TGTGCCAGCAGCTGGCGTTTAGCGGGGGGACTACTTCCCTACGAGCAGTACTTC.

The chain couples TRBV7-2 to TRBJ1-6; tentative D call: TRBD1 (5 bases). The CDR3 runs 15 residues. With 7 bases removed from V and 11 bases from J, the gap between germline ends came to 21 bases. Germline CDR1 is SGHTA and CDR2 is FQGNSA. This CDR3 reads CASIRNGGAATPLHF. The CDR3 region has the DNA TGTGCCAGCATCCGGAATGGAGGGGCGGCGACACCCCTCCACTTT.

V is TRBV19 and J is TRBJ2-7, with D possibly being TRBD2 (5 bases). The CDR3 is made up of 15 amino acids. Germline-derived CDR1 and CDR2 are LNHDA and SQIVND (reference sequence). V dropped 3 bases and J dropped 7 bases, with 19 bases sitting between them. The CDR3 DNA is TGTGCCAGTAGTATGGGAGTACACGGGCCTCGAGAGCAGTACTTC. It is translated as CASSMGVHGPREQYF.

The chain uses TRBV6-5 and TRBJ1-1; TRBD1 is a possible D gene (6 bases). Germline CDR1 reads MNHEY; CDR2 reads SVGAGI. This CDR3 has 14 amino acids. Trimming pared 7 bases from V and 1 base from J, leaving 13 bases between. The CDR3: CASMTRGANTEAFF. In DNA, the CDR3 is TGTGCCAGCATGACCAGGGGAGCGAACACTGAAGCTTTCTTT.

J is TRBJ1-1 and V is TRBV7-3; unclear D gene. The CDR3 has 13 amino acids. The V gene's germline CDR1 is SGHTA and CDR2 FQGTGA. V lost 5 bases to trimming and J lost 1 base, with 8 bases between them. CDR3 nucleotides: TGTGCCAGCAGCGCATACAAGAACACTGAAGCTTTCTTT. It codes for CASSAYKNTEAFF.

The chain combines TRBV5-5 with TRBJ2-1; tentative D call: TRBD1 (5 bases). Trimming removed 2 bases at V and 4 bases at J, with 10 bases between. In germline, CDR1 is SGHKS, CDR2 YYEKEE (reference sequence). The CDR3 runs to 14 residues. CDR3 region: CASSFTGSYNEQFF. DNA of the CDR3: TGTGCCAGCAGCTTTACAGGTTCATACAATGAGCAGTTCTTC.

As DNA, the CDR3 is TGTGCCAGCAGCCCACTTCCTTCTGCCTCCTACGAGCAGTACTTC. Encoded protein: CASSPLPSASYEQYF. V usage is TRBV5-5 and J usage is TRBJ2-7; no clear D. Germline-derived CDR1 and CDR2 are SGHKS and YYEKEE (reference sequence). Between the trimmed V and J ends, which lost 4 bases and 0 bases, there was a span of 14 bases. The CDR3 loop spans 15 amino acids.

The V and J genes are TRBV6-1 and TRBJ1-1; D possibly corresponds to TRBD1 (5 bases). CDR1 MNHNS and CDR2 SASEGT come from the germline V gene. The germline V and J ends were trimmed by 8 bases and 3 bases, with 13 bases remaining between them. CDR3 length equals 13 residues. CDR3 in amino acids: CASWEGYDTEAFF. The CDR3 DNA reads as TGTGCCAGCTGGGAGGGGTACGACACTGAAGCTTTCTTT.